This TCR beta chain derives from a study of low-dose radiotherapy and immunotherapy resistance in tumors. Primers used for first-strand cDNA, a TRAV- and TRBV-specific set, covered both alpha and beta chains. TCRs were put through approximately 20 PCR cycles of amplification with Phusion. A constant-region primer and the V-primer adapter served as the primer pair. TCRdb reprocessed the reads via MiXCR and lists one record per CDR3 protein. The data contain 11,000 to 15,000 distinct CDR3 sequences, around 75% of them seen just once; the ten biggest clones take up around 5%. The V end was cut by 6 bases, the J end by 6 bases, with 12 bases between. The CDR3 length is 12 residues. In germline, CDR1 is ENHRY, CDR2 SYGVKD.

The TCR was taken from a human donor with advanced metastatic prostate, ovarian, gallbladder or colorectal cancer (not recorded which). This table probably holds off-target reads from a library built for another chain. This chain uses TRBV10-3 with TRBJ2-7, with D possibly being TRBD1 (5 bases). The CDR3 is CAIRDTIREQYF. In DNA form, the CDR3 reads TGTGCCATCAGGGACACTATACGCGAGCAGTACTTC.